These T cell receptor beta chains were read from a single sample in a study of cytomegalovirus exposure and HLA in healthy donors. TCRdb's copy holds only in-frame clones and misses some; the assay was immunoSEQ multiplex PCR. The sample has approximately 200,000 clones; less than 85% are singletons. The sequencing input was PBMCs. These receptors originate from a man younger than 45 in good health and CMV-seropositive. Both conserved end residues are part of each CDR3. Fields, in order: J gene, D gene, V gene, clone size, CDR3 protein, CDR3 DNA. A D gene is named only where the DNA matches it firmly. For some rows the clone size is stated as once, few or many, or as a class when expanded; others skip it.

TRBJ2-5,.,TRBV6-6,few,CASSSAGAETQYF,TGTGCCAGCAGTTCCGCGGGGGCGGAGACCCAGTACTTC
TRBJ1-2,.,TRBV28,.,CASSLWTGRTNYGYTF,TGTGCCAGCAGTTTATGGACAGGCAGGACTAACTATGGCTACACCTTC
TRBJ1-5,.,TRBV4-1,.,CASSQDVAGISNQPQHF,TGCGCCAGCAGCCAAGATGTCGCGGGAATTAGCAATCAGCCCCAGCATTTT
TRBJ1-5,.,TRBV23-1,.,CASSQSGAQGLTQPQHF,TGCGCCAGCAGTCAATCCGGAGCTCAAGGACTCACCCAGCCCCAGCATTTT
TRBJ1-4,TRBD1,TRBV6-5,few,CASRSPAGGDEKLFF,TGTGCCAGCAGATCCCCGGCAGGGGGTGATGAAAAACTGTTTTTT
TRBJ2-7,.,TRBV6-5,.,CASSLGYEQYF,TGTGCCAGCAGCCTCGGCTACGAGCAGTACTTC
TRBJ1-3,.,TRBV21-1,.,CASTGQGRRAGNTIYF,TGTGCCAGCACCGGACAGGGAAGGAGGGCTGGAAACACCATATATTTT
TRBJ1-2,.,TRBV4-3,.,CASSQGSGWYGYTF,TGCGCCAGCAGCCAAGGGTCAGGGTGGTATGGCTACACCTTC
TRBJ2-7,TRBD1,TRBV30,.,CASGTGGGYEQYF,TGTGCCTCCGGGACAGGGGGAGGCTACGAGCAGTACTTC
TRBJ1-4,.,TRBV11-1,.,CASSSTGIFGTNEKLFF,TGTGCCAGCAGCTCGACCGGGATCTTCGGCACTAATGAAAAACTGTTTTTT
TRBJ2-1,TRBD2,TRBV4-3,once,CASSPGASGSISYNEQFF,TGCGCCAGCAGCCCCGGGGCTAGCGGGAGTATTTCCTACAATGAGCAGTTCTTC
TRBJ2-7,.,TRBV30,.,CAWTHQGTSYEQYF,TGTGCCTGGACTCATCAGGGTACCTCCTACGAGCAGTACTTC
TRBJ1-1,TRBD1,TRBV7-9,.,CASSYITGGGEAFF,TGTGCCAGCAGCTATATCACAGGGGGCGGTGAAGCTTTCTTT
TRBJ2-2,.,TRBV7-9,.,CASSLQPSKNTGELFF,TGTGCCAGCAGCTTACAGCCTAGCAAGAACACCGGGGAGCTGTTTTTT
TRBJ2-3,TRBD2,TRBV9,.,CASSVGLLGAGGPTDTQYF,TGTGCCAGCAGCGTAGGCCTTTTGGGCGCGGGGGGCCCCACAGATACGCAGTATTTT
TRBJ2-7,TRBD2,TRBV7-8,.,CASSLGWGLKTYEQYF,TGTGCCAGCAGCTTAGGGTGGGGACTAAAGACCTACGAGCAGTACTTC
TRBJ2-2,.,TRBV7-2,.,CASSPQGLSGELFF,TGTGCCAGCAGCCCACAGGGTCTGAGCGGGGAGCTGTTTTTT
TRBJ2-2,.,TRBV9,.,CASSPRRGSANTGELFF,TGTGCCAGCAGCCCCCGGAGGGGCAGTGCGAACACCGGGGAGCTGTTTTTT
TRBJ1-2,TRBD1,TRBV9,.,CAARGIPYYGYTF,TGTGCCGCCAGGGGGATCCCTTACTATGGCTACACCTTC
TRBJ2-5,TRBD1,TRBV5-6,few,CASSSTGTSGETQYF,TGTGCCAGCAGCTCGACAGGGACCTCAGGAGAGACCCAGTACTTC
TRBJ2-1,.,TRBV9,few,CASSVAGDWNNEQFF,TGTGCCAGCAGCGTAGCTGGGGACTGGAACAATGAGCAGTTCTTC
TRBJ1-1,.,TRBV6-6,.,CASSGGANTEAFF,TGTGCCAGTTCAGGAGGCGCGAACACTGAAGCTTTCTTT
TRBJ2-3,TRBD2,TRBV12-5,few,CASGFGAGADTQYF,TGTGCTAGTGGTTTTGGGGCGGGGGCAGATACGCAGTATTTT
TRBJ1-1,.,TRBV18,.,CASSGLYGGTEAFF,TGTGCCAGCTCAGGATTATACGGAGGGACTGAAGCTTTCTTT
TRBJ2-7,TRBD1,TRBV28,once,CASSYRGATYEQYF,TGTGCCAGCAGTTACAGGGGGGCCACCTACGAGCAGTACTTC
TRBJ2-7,TRBD1,TRBV10-3,.,CAISGTGKTYEQYF,TGTGCCATCAGCGGGACAGGGAAGACCTACGAGCAGTACTTC
TRBJ2-3,TRBD2,TRBV7-8,.,CASSYPIGGLAGARDTQYF,TGTGCCAGCAGCTATCCCATTGGGGGGCTAGCGGGAGCCCGGGATACGCAGTATTTT
TRBJ1-5,.,TRBV7-2,.,CASSWQNQPQHF,TGTGCCAGCAGCTGGCAGAATCAGCCCCAGCATTTT
TRBJ1-2,.,TRBV27,.,CASSPSPQRGYTF,TGTGCCAGCAGTCCCAGCCCGCAGAGGGGCTACACCTTC
TRBJ2-1,.,TRBV7-2,few,CASSPPWGRGLLDNEQFF,TGTGCCAGCAGCCCCCCCTGGGGGCGGGGGCTTCTAGACAATGAGCAGTTCTTC
TRBJ2-2,TRBD2,TRBV9,once,CASSQREGAGELFF,TGTGCCAGCAGCCAGCGGGAGGGGGCCGGGGAGCTGTTTTTT
TRBJ2-3,TRBD1,TRBV7-9,.,CASSLDRGNTQYF,TGTGCCAGCAGCTTAGACAGGGGGAATACGCAGTATTTT
TRBJ2-7,TRBD2,TRBV7-9,.,CASSLARRGVVGEQYF,TGTGCCAGCAGCTTAGCGCGGCGGGGGGTTGTCGGCGAGCAGTACTTC
TRBJ2-6,.,TRBV9,.,CASSAESKVLTF,TGTGCCAGCAGCGCCGAGTCTAAAGTCCTGACTTTC
TRBJ2-6,TRBD1,TRBV30,.,CAWRPQGANYGANVLTF,TGTGCCTGGAGGCCACAGGGGGCAAATTATGGGGCCAACGTCCTGACTTTC
TRBJ2-7,TRBD2,TRBV27,.,CASRREGSYEQYF,TGTGCCAGCAGGCGGGAGGGCTCCTACGAGCAGTACTTC
TRBJ2-7,.,TRBV9,.,CASSPQRTSNYEQYF,TGTGCCAGCAGCCCTCAGAGGACTTCAAATTACGAGCAGTACTTC
TRBJ1-6,TRBD1,TRBV27,.,CASSWGTGGIDSPLHF,TGTGCCAGCAGTTGGGGGACAGGGGGCATTGATTCACCCCTCCACTTT
TRBJ2-3,TRBD2,TRBV5-1,.,CASSPIYPGLAWSDTQYF,TGCGCCAGCAGCCCCATATATCCGGGACTAGCGTGGTCAGATACGCAGTATTTT
TRBJ1-2,.,TRBV5-4,few,CASSSSGRVHGYTF,TGTGCCAGCAGCTCCTCAGGCAGGGTCCATGGCTACACCTTC
TRBJ1-2,.,TRBV2,.,CASRLLRVATYGYTF,TGTGCCAGCAGACTTCTACGGGTTGCGACCTATGGCTACACCTTC
TRBJ2-7,.,TRBV11-2,.,CASSQSNEQYF,TGTGCCAGCAGCCAATCCAACGAGCAGTACTTC
TRBJ1-5,.,TRBV6-6,.,CASSPDGQFNQPQHF,TGTGCCAGCAGTCCGGACGGACAGTTCAATCAGCCCCAGCATTTT
TRBJ2-7,TRBD2,TRBV5-1,.,CASSVMGLAGLSYEQYF,TGCGCCAGCAGCGTGATGGGACTAGCGGGACTTTCCTACGAGCAGTACTTC
TRBJ2-2,TRBD2,TRBV7-2,.,CASSFARGSRTGELFF,TGTGCCAGCAGCTTCGCGCGCGGGAGTAGGACCGGGGAGCTGTTTTTT
TRBJ2-7,TRBD2,TRBV7-9,.,CASSFAGTSFPYEQYF,TGTGCCAGCAGCTTCGCCGGGACTAGCTTTCCTTACGAGCAGTACTTC
TRBJ1-5,.,TRBV30,.,CAWSVNSNQPQHF,TGTGCCTGGAGTGTTAATAGCAATCAGCCCCAGCATTTT
TRBJ1-5,.,TRBV18,few,CASSPAGSKQPQHF,TGTGCCAGCTCACCAGCAGGATCAAAGCAGCCCCAGCATTTT